This TCR beta chain stems from a study of neurological immune-mediated disorders. Ten or more counts support this clonotype. The CDR3 covers 15 residues. From germline, CDR1 is KGHSH and CDR2 LQKENI. V shed 5 bases, J shed 3 bases, and the junction held 7 bases outside the gene matches. Sequencing runs each generated in excess of 180 million TCR-beta sequences derived from 15-18 subjects. TCRdb re-analysed the 5' RACE reads in MiXCR, keeping a single row per CDR3 protein. In the table there are 26,000 or so distinct CDR3 sequences, approximately 21% of which are singletons. Specimen: PBMCs. The TCR originated in a woman in her sixties in good health. The V and J genes are TRBV18 and TRBJ2-5; 9 bases align to TRBD2. CDR3 in DNA: TGTGCCAGCTCAACGGCGGGAGGGCCGGAAGAGACCCAGTACTTC. The encoded protein is CASSTAGGPEETQYF.